Each of the 24 T cell receptor beta chains below was sequenced from the same sample in a study of OX40 agonist ivuxolimab in advanced cancers. The assay was immunoSEQ multiplex PCR, and TCRdb's table has in-frame clones only and misses some. The data contain 55,000 to 80,000 clones, roughly 82% of them seen just once; the ten biggest clones take up roughly 5.8%. The starting material was CD4+ or CD8+ T cells sorted from blood, obtained in a trial of the OX40 agonist ivuxolimab. The receptors were gathered from an adult with an advanced solid tumor such as melanoma, head and neck, liver or kidney cancer.

In its sample, this clone was seen once. The V gene is TRBV28, the J gene TRBJ1-5; D remains unclear. The CDR3 is 13 amino acids. Germline CDR1 is MDHEN and CDR2 is SYDVKM. Deletions cut 6 bases from V and 4 bases from J, with 10 bases between. CDR3 protein: CASRWVGNQPQHF. In DNA, the CDR3 is TGTGCCAGCAGGTGGGTCGGAAATCAGCCCCAGCATTTT.

The CDR3 nucleotides read TGTGCCATCAGTGGTGGACAGGGCCACGAGCAGTACGTC. Translation: CAISGGQGHEQYV. The rearrangement joins TRBV10-3 to TRBJ2-7; 8 nucleotides line up with TRBD1. Germline trimming cut 4 bases from V and 5 bases from J; bases unmatched to any gene: 4. The CDR3 contains 13 residues. Germline CDR1 is ENHRY and CDR2 is SYGVKD.

J is TRBJ1-4 and V is TRBV5-1; D not resolved. The ends were cut back, 4 bases at V and 7 bases at J, with 14 bases in the middle. The germline CDR1 and CDR2 sequences are SGHRS and YFSETQ. This CDR3 spans 14 amino acids. CDR3 nucleotides: TGCGCCAGCAGCACCGCCCTAACGGGTGAAAAACTGTTTTTT. It specifies CASSTALTGEKLFF.

This chain connects TRBV15 to TRBJ1-5; 9 nucleotides align to TRBD1. The CDR3 is 18 amino acids. The ends lost 0 bases at V and 4 bases at J; junction bases unmatched: 10. Germline V lookup: CDR1 LNHNV, CDR2 YYDKDF (reference sequence). DNA for the CDR3: TGTGCCACCAGCAGAGAAGGGAACACCGGGACAGGGAATCAGCCCCAGCATTTT. Translating gives CATSREGNTGTGNQPQHF. The whole variable domain, filled in from reference TRBV15 and TRBJ1-5, reads DAMVIQNPRYQVTQFGKPVTLSCSQTLNHNVMYWYQQKSSQAPKLLFHYYDKDFNNEADTPDNFQSRRPNTSFCFLDIRSPGLGDTAMYLCATSREGNTGTGNQPQHFGDGTRLSIL.

This clone was counted only a few times. The chain carries TRBV6-5 and TRBJ2-2; no definite D call. The V and J ends lost 2 bases and 2 bases respectively, with 6 bases between them. Germline CDR1 and CDR2: MNHEY and SVGAGI. The CDR3 length is 14 residues. In DNA, the CDR3 is TGTGCCAGCAGTTACAGGGCAAACACCGGGGAGCTGTTTTTT. Translating it yields CASSYRANTGELFF.

CDR3 nucleotides: TGTGCCAGCAGTGAGACTAGCGGGAGAAACAATGAGCAGTTCTTC. Residues: CASSETSGRNNEQFF. The V call is TRBV6-1, the J call TRBJ2-1; TRBD2 aligns across 12 bases. The junction had 2 bases not matched to a gene; V was cut back by 3 bases and J by 5 bases. Germline values: CDR1 MNHNS, CDR2 SASEGT. CDR3 length: 15 residues.

The V call is TRBV7-6, the J call TRBJ1-4; 7 bases agree with TRBD1. Trimming took 2 bases from V and 5 from J; bases not matched to a gene: 8. The CDR3 loop spans 16 amino acids. Germline-derived CDR1 and CDR2 are SGHVS and FNYEAQ. Here the CDR3 reads CASSLSGTAKNEKLFF. CDR3 bases: TGTGCCAGCAGCTTATCTGGGACAGCTAAGAATGAAAAACTGTTTTTT.

This clone was seen more than once but under ten times. The gene calls are TRBV2 and TRBJ1-2; D may be TRBD1 (5 bases). V was shortened by 8 bases and J by 4 bases, with 14 bases between the two germline ends. CDR1 is SNHLY, CDR2 FYNNEI, per germline. CDR3 length: 13 residues. The CDR3 DNA follows: TGTGCCAGCGGCAGGGAGTATGGCTATGGCTACACCTTC. This gives the protein CASGREYGYGYTF. The full variable domain, in which reference TRBV2 and TRBJ1-2 provide the parts outside the CDR3, is EPEVTQTPSHQVTQMGQEVILRCVPISNHLYFYWYRQILGQKVEFLVSFYNNEISEKSEIFDDQFSVERPDGSNFTLKIRSTKLEDSAMYFCASGREYGYGYTFGSGTRLTVV.

The V and J genes are TRBV7-8 and TRBJ2-1; TRBD2 is a possible D gene (6 bases). Trimming took off 5 bases at V and 0 bases at J, with 11 bases between the two ends. Germline CDR1 and CDR2: SGHVS and FQNEAQ. The CDR3 is 15 amino acids. CDR3 loop: CASSVGGPSYNEQFF. The CDR3 bases are TGTGCCAGCAGCGTCGGGGGACCCTCCTACAATGAGCAGTTCTTC.

This chain joins TRBV30 and TRBJ1-1; perhaps TRBD1 as D (6 bases). The germline gives CDR1 GTSNPN, CDR2 SVGIG (reference sequence). V lost 4 bases and J lost 1, with 13 bases in between. The CDR3 contains 14 residues. This chain's CDR3 is CAWNTGSANTEAFF. In nucleotides, the CDR3 is TGTGCCTGGAATACAGGGTCGGCGAACACTGAAGCTTTCTTT.

The chain uses TRBV6-1 and TRBJ1-5, with 7 bases that match TRBD1. V was clipped by 4 bases and J by 8 bases; unmatched bases: 5. Looked up from germline, CDR1 is MNHNS and CDR2 is SASEGT. The CDR3 is made up of 13 amino acids. The CDR3 is CASSGQGGEPQHF. CDR3 nucleotide sequence: TGTGCCAGCAGTGGACAGGGAGGGGAGCCCCAGCATTTT.

CDR3 in amino acids: CASSFSTGGTGTDTQYF. The DNA for the CDR3 is TGTGCCAGCAGTTTCTCCACAGGGGGCACTGGCACAGATACGCAGTATTTT. The rearrangement joins TRBV27 to TRBJ2-3; 9 bases match TRBD1. This CDR3 contains 17 residues. CDR1 is MNHEY and CDR2 is SMNVEV in the germline V gene (reference sequence). The V segment lost 3 bases and the J segment 1 base; nucleotides outside the gene matches: 8.

The CDR3 is CASDAGGPPWGYTF. CDR3 DNA sequence: TGTGCCAGCGATGCAGGGGGCCCCCCTTGGGGCTACACCTTC. The chain joins TRBV28 to TRBJ1-2, with TRBD1 matching 8 bases. Germline V gene lookup returns CDR1 MDHEN and CDR2 SYDVKM. Trimming cost V 8 bases and J 8 bases; bases outside gene matches: 13. There are 14 residues in the CDR3.

The chain carries TRBV4-1 and TRBJ2-1; 12 nucleotides agree with TRBD1. V was pared by 2 bases and J by 9 bases, with 11 bases of the junction left unmatched. Germline assignment: CDR1 MGHRA and CDR2 YSYEKL. The CDR3 is made up of 17 amino acids. The CDR3 DNA is TGCGCCAGCAGCCAACAACTTCCGGGACAGGGGGCTTTTGAGCAGTTCTTC. This encodes CASSQQLPGQGAFEQFF.

This chain links TRBV7-9 with TRBJ2-7; D is ambiguous. Per the germline V gene, CDR1 is SEHNR and CDR2 is FQNEAQ (reference sequence). V lost 4 bases and J 5 bases, leaving 9 bases between the germline ends. The CDR3 spans 12 residues. The CDR3 sequence is CASSYPSDEQYF. The CDR3 coding sequence is TGTGCCAGCAGCTACCCTAGTGACGAGCAGTACTTC. The complete variable domain, with remaining parts taken from reference TRBV7-9 and TRBJ2-7, reads DTGVSQNPRHKITKRGQNVTFRCDPISEHNRLYWYRQTLGQGPEFLTYFQNEAQLEKSRLLSDRFSAERPKGSFSTLEIQRTEQGDSAMYLCASSYPSDEQYFGPGTRLTVT.

The V gene is TRBV6-5, the J gene TRBJ2-3, with TRBD2 matching over 7 bases. Germline V gives CDR1 MNHEY, CDR2 SVGAGI. V was clipped by 10 bases and J by 6 bases; unmatched bases: 4. CDR3 size: 11 residues. Written as DNA, the CDR3 is TGTGCCACGATGGGGGGGGATACGCAGTATTTT. It yields the protein CATMGGDTQYF.

In DNA form, the CDR3 reads TGTGCCACCAGCAGGGCAGGGTGGGTTGGTCAGCCCCAGCATTTT. Translation: CATSRAGWVGQPQHF. The chain employs TRBV15 and TRBJ1-5, with D possibly being TRBD1 (5 bases). V dropped 3 bases and J dropped 6 bases, with 15 bases sitting between them. Germline CDR1 reads LNHNV; CDR2 reads YYDKDF (reference sequence). There are 15 residues in the CDR3.

The chain employs TRBV28 and TRBJ2-7, with D tentatively TRBD2 (6 bases). Germline CDR1 is MDHEN and CDR2 is SYDVKM. The CDR3 sequence is 15 residues long. Between the trimmed V and J ends, which lost 7 bases and 0 bases, there was a span of 16 bases. The CDR3 here is CASTPGAGNSYEQYF. The CDR3 DNA reads as TGTGCCAGCACCCCCGGGGCGGGGAACTCCTACGAGCAGTACTTC.

The J gene is TRBJ2-6, the V gene TRBV7-9; TRBD1 matches at 10 bases. The ends lost 1 base at V and 4 bases at J; junction bases unmatched: 7. The length of the CDR3 is 18 residues. Germline loops: CDR1 SEHNR, CDR2 FQNEAQ (reference sequence). The DNA of the CDR3 is TGTGCCAGCAGCTTAGGAGGACAGGGGGGCTCCGGGGCCAACGTCCTGACTTTC. Amino acids: CASSLGGQGGSGANVLTF.

This clone was seen a few times. The germline gene is not matched at one end of the junction; a read error may be the cause. The chain has TRBV7-9 and TRBJ1-2, with no clear D. Germline-derived CDR1 and CDR2 are SEHNR and FQNEAQ (reference sequence). The CDR3 runs to 13 residues. CDR3 sequence reads: CASSQSANYGYTF. CDR3 sequence (DNA): TGCGCCAGCAGCCAATCAGCAAACTATGGCTACACCTTC.

The genes are TRBV2 and TRBJ2-2, with D possibly being TRBD1 (6 bases). CDR3 size: 15 residues. The V and J ends lost 7 bases and 5 bases respectively, with 17 bases between them. Germline V gene lookup returns CDR1 SNHLY and CDR2 FYNNEI. The CDR3 sequence is CASISVGGRTGELFF. The DNA for the CDR3 is TGTGCCAGCATTTCCGTTGGGGGCCGAACCGGGGAGCTGTTTTTT.

V is TRBV4-3 and J is TRBJ2-7; perhaps TRBD1 as D (5 bases). Trimming left V 4 bases short and J 3 bases short, with 10 bases between. CDR1 and CDR2 from the germline V gene are LGHNA and YSLEER. This CDR3 comprises 13 residues. Here the CDR3 DNA reads TGCGCCAGCAGCCGCCAAAGGGGCTACGAGCAGTACTTC. It codes for CASSRQRGYEQYF.

The gene calls are TRBV11-2 and TRBJ2-5; 15 bases are a match to TRBD2. This CDR3 is built from 17 residues. V was pared by 5 bases and J by 1 base, with 5 bases of the junction left unmatched. CDR1 and CDR2 from the germline V gene are SGHAT and FQNNGV. The CDR3 coding sequence is TGTGCCAGCAGCGCGGGGACTAGCGGGGGGATCCAAGAGACCCAGTACTTC. This translates into CASSAGTSGGIQETQYF.

CDR3 sequence reads: CATSRDGGTNEKLFF. CDR3 sequence (DNA): TGTGCCACCAGCAGAGATGGGGGGACTAATGAAAAACTGTTTTTT. The rearrangement joins TRBV15 to TRBJ1-4; TRBD1 is a possible D gene (5 bases). This CDR3 is 15 amino acids long. Germline-derived CDR1 and CDR2 are LNHNV and YYDKDF (reference sequence). V was cut by 0 bases and J by 2 bases, with 7 bases left in between. The full variable domain, with the rest looked up from reference TRBV15 and TRBJ1-4, is DAMVIQNPRYQVTQFGKPVTLSCSQTLNHNVMYWYQQKSSQAPKLLFHYYDKDFNNEADTPDNFQSRRPNTSFCFLDIRSPGLGDTAMYLCATSRDGGTNEKLFFGSGTQLSVL.